Described below is a single T cell receptor beta chain sequence and its context. As yet, its antigen is unknown. The entry originates in a study of T-cell reconstitution after alpha-beta-depleted transplantation in children. V gave up 0 bases and J gave up 9 bases, with 10 bases separating them. CDR1 SGHRS and CDR2 YFSETQ come from the germline V gene. There are 14 residues in the CDR3. Whole-study findings and limits: At the one-year point after transplant, T-cell counts and TCRbeta diversity were found to come mostly from T cells that had been newly produced. Some patients' high day-60 TCRbeta diversity was traced to surviving recipient T cells and thymic progenitors. Reportedly, roughly two months post-transplant, alpha-beta T cells arose from several hundred expanded graft clones.

Unique molecular identifiers were incorporated into the prepared TCRbeta library. Each CDR3 protein is one row after TCRdb ran MiXCR on the PCR reads. The table includes approximately 47,000 distinct CDR3 sequences, about 47% detected once. The V gene is TRBV5-1, the J gene TRBJ1-6; no reliable D call. The sample consisted of peripheral blood, taken before TCRalphabeta/CD19-depleted stem cell transplant. The sequence was obtained from a boy in the first two years of life with SCID, due to receive a stem cell transplant. The CDR3 loop reads CASSLAGDGSPLHF. The CDR3 region has the DNA TGCGCCAGCAGCTTGGCCGGGGATGGTTCACCCCTCCACTTT. The full variable domain, in which reference TRBV5-1 and TRBJ1-6 provide the parts outside the CDR3, is KAGVTQTPRYLIKTRGQQVTLSCSPISGHRSVSWYQQTPGQGLQFLFEYFSETQRNKGNFPGRFSGRQFSNSRSEMNVSTLELGDSALYLCASSLAGDGSPLHFGNGTRLTVT.